What follows are 17 T cell receptor beta chains derived from one specimen sequenced in a study of cytomegalovirus exposure and HLA in healthy donors (dated by TCRdb to 2015 to 2018). Library creation used the immunoSEQ multiplex PCR assay. For the multiplex PCR, a mixture combining 60 forward primers for TCR Vbeta segments and 13 reverse primers for TCR Jbeta segments was used. As stored in TCRdb, this immuneACCESS dataset retains in-frame rearrangements with V and J assigned. A fraction of the clones does not appear; measured against another copy, unresolved V genes explain less than half of the discrepancy, and the remainder lacks a known reason. Present in this sample are 60,000 to 75,000 clones, more than 60% of which were seen just once. The ten largest clones represent less than 3% of the sample. The sample comprised PBMCs. The source of these receptors is a young woman in good health and CMV-seronegative.

This chain connects TRBV27 to TRBJ1-6, with a tentative D call TRBD1 (6 bases). Trimming removed 7 bases at V and 6 bases at J, with 13 bases between. This CDR3 has 14 amino acids. CDR1 and CDR2 from the germline V gene are MNHEY and SMNVEV (reference sequence). The CDR3 DNA reads as TGTGCCAGCAACCTTCAGGGGCGTAATTCACCCCTCCACTTT. Its protein is CASNLQGRNSPLHF.

The V and J genes are TRBV5-4 and TRBJ2-7; tentatively, D is TRBD2 (7 bases). The CDR3 is 15 residues long. The V gene lost 3 bases and the J gene lost 5 bases, with 18 bases spanning the gap. Germline loops: CDR1 SGHNT, CDR2 YYREEE (reference sequence). The DNA for the CDR3 is TGTGCCAGCAGCTCCCCCGGGGGGCCTTCCCACGAGCAGTACTTC. Its translation is CASSSPGGPSHEQYF.

The chain links TRBV5-8 to TRBJ2-5, with 9 nucleotides matching TRBD2. The CDR3 covers 18 residues. After removal of 0 bases from V and 7 bases from J, the junction contained 16 bases not matched to a gene. Germline assignment: CDR1 SGHTS and CDR2 YDEGEE. CDR3 amino acids: CASSLDSAFSGGRTTQYF. The CDR3 DNA reads as TGTGCCAGCAGCTTGGATTCTGCCTTTAGCGGGGGACGGACGACCCAGTACTTC.

This clone has just a few counts. The CDR3, as DNA: TGTGCCAGTTCAGCACAGGGAGGCAATCAGCCCCAGCATTTT. Protein product: CASSAQGGNQPQHF. J is TRBJ1-5 and V is TRBV7-2, with D maybe TRBD1 (6 bases). CDR1 SGHTA and CDR2 FQGNSA come from the germline V gene. The CDR3 covers 14 residues. The V end was cut by 9 bases, the J end by 2 bases, with 14 bases between.

This sequence joins TRBV19 and TRBJ1-1; maybe TRBD1 (6 bases). This CDR3 has 18 amino acids. V was trimmed by 0 bases and J by 1 base, leaving 18 bases between them. CDR1 and CDR2 (germline): LNHDA, SQIVND (reference sequence). DNA of the CDR3: TGTGCCAGTAGTATAGACCGCGGCAGCACCAGGGGGAACACTGAAGCTTTCTTT. Residues: CASSIDRGSTRGNTEAFF.

The chain uses TRBV5-5 and TRBJ2-4, with 7 positions matching TRBD1. CDR1 is SGHKS and CDR2 is YYEKEE in the germline V gene (reference sequence). J was trimmed by 3 bases and V by 4 bases; bases with no gene match: 10. CDR3 length: 16 residues. CDR3 bases: TGTGCCAGCAGCCCCCAAGGAACAGGGGACAAAAACATTCAGTACTTC. Translated, it gives CASSPQGTGDKNIQYF.

The CDR3 DNA follows: TGTGCCAGCAGTTCCGGTAGGGGGACTGAAGCTTTCTTT. Protein: CASSSGRGTEAFF. This chain joins TRBV6-1 and TRBJ1-1; maybe TRBD1 (6 bases). Germline V gene sequence: CDR1 MNHNS, CDR2 SASEGT. V dropped 5 bases and J dropped 5 bases, with 12 bases sitting between them. The CDR3 length is 13 residues.

The rearrangement joins TRBV5-6 to TRBJ1-2; no firm D call. CDR1 is SGHDT and CDR2 is YYEEEE in the germline V gene. CDR3 size: 16 residues. The ends were cut back, 0 bases at V and 4 bases at J, with 16 bases in the middle. CDR3 region: CASSLDFHSSPYGYTF. In nucleotides, the CDR3 is TGTGCCAGCAGCTTGGACTTCCACAGCTCCCCCTATGGCTACACCTTC.

V gene TRBV5-3 combines with J gene TRBJ2-6, with no clear D. TRBV5-3 is reported as an ORF; its role is uncertain. V shed 0 bases and J shed 0 bases, with 7 bases lying between them. CDR3 size: 16 residues. The CDR3 DNA follows: TGTGCCAGAAGCTTGGCCCTTCCCTCTGGGGCCAACGTCCTGACTTTC. Encoded protein: CARSLALPSGANVLTF.

The chain carries TRBV7-9 and TRBJ2-1, with 10 bases aligning to TRBD1. The V and J ends lost 4 bases and 15 bases, in that order; junction bases with no gene match: 6. This CDR3 has 12 residues. Germline-derived CDR1 and CDR2 are SEHNR and FQNEAQ (reference sequence). In DNA, the CDR3 is TGTGCCAGCAGCTCCGTGCGGGACAGGGGGTTCTTC. Translation gives CASSSVRDRGFF.

A single count supports this clone. V gene TRBV2 combines with J gene TRBJ2-1; D unresolved. This CDR3 region has 15 residues. V was pared by 8 bases and J by 4 bases, with 18 bases between. Germline V gene data show CDR1 as SNHLY and CDR2 as FYNNEI. CDR3 DNA sequence: TGTGCCAGCCGTCCAATCGGAGTCCCGTACAATGAGCAGTTCTTC. It codes for CASRPIGVPYNEQFF.

The V call is TRBV7-2, the J call TRBJ1-4; 8 positions agree with TRBD1. Germline V gene lookup returns CDR1 SGHTA and CDR2 FQGNSA. The V segment lost 4 bases and the J segment 5 bases; nucleotides outside the gene matches: 3. This CDR3 has 14 residues. CDR3 in DNA: TGTGCCAGCAGCTCCCGGACAGGGAATGAAAAACTGTTTTTT. The encoded protein is CASSSRTGNEKLFF.

The genes are TRBV27 and TRBJ2-7, with D perhaps matching TRBD1 (6 bases). This CDR3 is built from 15 residues. Trimming pared 2 bases from V and 5 bases from J, leaving 16 bases between. Per the germline V gene, CDR1 is MNHEY and CDR2 is SMNVEV (reference sequence). CDR3 in amino acids: CASSLRGTDSDEQYV. As DNA, the CDR3 is TGTGCCAGCAGTTTAAGGGGGACGGATAGCGACGAGCAGTACGTC.

The CDR3 is CASTGGSNSQETQYF. The CDR3 DNA is TGTGCCAGCACGGGGGGGTCTAATTCACAAGAGACCCAGTACTTC. V usage is TRBV5-5 and J usage is TRBJ2-5, with TRBD2 matching over 8 bases. Germline lookup yields CDR1 SGHKS and CDR2 YYEKEE (reference sequence). The V segment lost 6 bases and the J segment 2 bases; nucleotides outside the gene matches: 9. The CDR3 covers 15 residues. Full variable domain (remainder filled in from reference TRBV5-5 and TRBJ2-5): DAGVTQSPTHLIKTRGQQVTLRCSPISGHKSVSWYQQVLGQGPQFIFQYYEKEERGRGNFPDRFSARQFPNYSSELNVNALLLGDSALYLCASTGGSNSQETQYFGPGTRLLVL.

The CDR3 bases are TGCAGCGTTGGGGACAGGGATTACGAGCAGTACTTC. This encodes CSVGDRDYEQYF. V is TRBV29-1 and J is TRBJ2-7, with 9 bases that match TRBD1. The germline V gene has CDR1 SQVTM and CDR2 ANQGSEA. The CDR3 is 12 residues long. V trimming: 4 bases; J trimming: 4 bases; junction bases outside the gene matches: 2.

This chain joins TRBV5-6 and TRBJ1-3; 7 bases align to TRBD1. Germline values: CDR1 SGHDT, CDR2 YYEEEE. The junction had 5 bases not matched to a gene; V was cut back by 2 bases and J by 0 bases. The CDR3 totals 16 residues. CDR3 in amino acids: CASSLTGALSGNTIYF. The CDR3 DNA follows: TGTGCCAGCAGCTTAACAGGGGCACTCTCTGGAAACACCATATATTTT.

The V and J genes are TRBV7-9 and TRBJ1-2; 12 nucleotides align to TRBD1. The V gene's germline CDR1 is SEHNR and CDR2 FQNEAQ (reference sequence). With 4 bases clipped from V and 6 bases from J, the junction kept 6 bases outside the gene matches. The CDR3 length is 15 residues. Written as DNA, the CDR3 is TGTGCCAGCAGCTCTAGCGGGACAGGGGGCAATGGCTACACCTTC. Translation: CASSSSGTGGNGYTF.